Following are 11 T cell receptor beta chains from one sample sequenced in a study of beta chain features in type 1 diabetes. TCRB transcripts that were expressed got sequenced, as all of the isolated RNA had been reverse transcribed. Profiled with immunoSEQ multiplex PCR; TCRdb holds only in-frame clones, not every one. The sample includes 600,000 or so clones, about 14% seen only once; the top ten take nearly 0.04%. For these receptors, no antigen is known. Study results and caveats: In every one of the four CD4+ subsets, TCRB CDR3s were moderately but significantly shorter in Type 1 diabetes patients.

The specimen sequenced was naive CD4+ T cells from blood. The receptors were sampled from a man younger than 35 with type 1 diabetes.

The rearrangement uses TRBV6-1 and TRBJ1-2; TRBD1 is a possible D gene (5 bases). Deletions cut 8 bases from V and 4 bases from J, with 14 bases between. This CDR3 region has 13 residues. Germline CDR1 is MNHNS and CDR2 is SASEGT. The CDR3: CASAPNRPYGYTF. In DNA, the CDR3 is TGTGCCAGCGCGCCGAACAGGCCCTATGGCTACACCTTC.

This clone was found a few times. This sequence joins TRBV5-4 and TRBJ1-6; D remains unclear. In germline, CDR1 is SGHNT, CDR2 YYREEE (reference sequence). V lost 4 bases, J lost 3 bases, and 14 bases lay in between. This CDR3 is built from 16 residues. CDR3 loop: CASSLDRQLYNSPLHF. The CDR3 DNA is TGTGCCAGCAGCCTGGATCGGCAACTCTATAATTCACCCCTCCACTTT. The full variable domain, its missing parts supplied by reference TRBV5-4 and TRBJ1-6, is ETGVTQSPTHLIKTRGQQVTLRCSSQSGHNTVSWYQQALGQGPQFIFQYYREEENGRGNFPPRFSGLQFPNYSSELNVNALELDDSALYLCASSLDRQLYNSPLHFGNGTRLTVT.

This chain links TRBV30 with TRBJ1-1, with 7 bases that match TRBD1. The CDR3 contains 15 residues. Germline CDR1 GTSNPN, CDR2 SVGIG (reference sequence). Unmatched junction bases numbered 8, after V lost 2 bases and J lost 2 bases. The CDR3 DNA reads as TGTGCCTGGAGTCCACGCGGGACAGCTAACACTGAAGCTTTCTTT. Protein: CAWSPRGTANTEAFF.

CDR3 nucleotides: TGTGCCAGCTCACCGCGGTGGGATACGCAGTATTTT. Translated: CASSPRWDTQYF. The genes are TRBV18 and TRBJ2-3; D uncertain. V was trimmed by 3 bases and J by 6 bases, leaving 7 bases between them. The CDR3 contains 12 residues. CDR1 is KGHSH, CDR2 LQKENI, per germline.

The rearrangement links TRBV11-2 to TRBJ1-2; no firm D call. Deletions cut 4 bases from V and 4 bases from J, with 13 bases between. The germline CDR1 and CDR2 sequences are SGHAT and FQNNGV. The length of the CDR3 is 14 residues. CDR3 nucleotide sequence: TGTGCCAGCAGCTATGTGGCCCCCTCCTATGGCTACACCTTC. Translation gives CASSYVAPSYGYTF.

The V gene is TRBV6-5, the J gene TRBJ2-5, with a tentative D call TRBD2 (6 bases). The CDR3 sequence is 15 residues long. Trimming removed 7 bases from V and 1 base from J, with 16 bases in between. Germline V CDR1 and CDR2: MNHEY, SVGAGI. CDR3 nucleotides: TGTGCCAGCACCCGGGGAGCGGGTCGCCAAGAGACCCAGTACTTC. Residues: CASTRGAGRQETQYF.

This clone showed up just a few times. CDR3 sequence reads: CASSMGLLNEQFF. Here the CDR3 DNA reads TGCGCCAGCAGCATGGGGCTACTCAATGAGCAGTTCTTC. The chain links TRBV5-1 to TRBJ2-1; TRBD1 is a possible D gene (5 bases). V lost 4 bases to trimming and J lost 6 bases, with 11 bases between them. The CDR3 length is 13 residues. Germline V gives CDR1 SGHRS, CDR2 YFSETQ.

There are a few counts of this clone. The rearrangement links TRBV11-2 to TRBJ1-4, with a weak D call TRBD1 (5 bases). The germline V gene has CDR1 SGHAT and CDR2 FQNNGV. The CDR3 has 14 residues. Trimming shortened V by 0 bases and J by 12 bases, and 14 bases separated the two germline ends. The CDR3 DNA is TGTGCCAGCAGCTTAGATCCCGGGGGGTTTGAACTGTTTTTT. Amino acid sequence: CASSLDPGGFELFF.

This clone was seen only a few times. V gene TRBV7-9 combines with J gene TRBJ2-3, with D hard to call. Germline V gene data show CDR1 as SEHNR and CDR2 as FQNEAQ (reference sequence). Trimming shortened V by 1 base and J by 2 bases, and 10 bases separated the two germline ends. The CDR3 runs 15 residues. The CDR3 coding sequence is TGTGCCAGCAGCTTAGACGGACGGATCACAGATACGCAGTATTTT. Encoded protein: CASSLDGRITDTQYF.

The chain employs TRBV29-1 and TRBJ2-4, with 12 nucleotides matching TRBD1. This CDR3 region has 17 residues. Trimming took 2 bases from V and 3 from J; bases not matched to a gene: 8. The V gene's germline CDR1 is SQVTM and CDR2 ANQGSEA. In DNA form, the CDR3 reads TGCAGCGTTGAATGGGACAGGGGGCGCTTTAGCAAAAACATTCAGTACTTC. This translates into CSVEWDRGRFSKNIQYF.

This CDR3 is CATKTIQGTGELFF. For the CDR3, the DNA is TGTGCCACCAAAACGATCCAGGGTACCGGGGAGCTGTTTTTT. This rearrangement joins TRBV19 to TRBJ2-2; D is possibly TRBD1 (5 bases). The V end lost 10 bases, the J end lost 5 bases, and 17 bases lay between the germline ends. From germline, CDR1 is LNHDA and CDR2 SQIVND (reference sequence). This CDR3 is built from 14 residues.